This TCR beta chain was captured in a study of T cells in tuberculosis (dated by TCRdb to the late 2010s). In terms of the full investigation: The study combined CD1B tetramers and high-throughput TCR immunosequencing to characterize T cells specific for the mycobacterial lipid antigen glucose monomycolate (GMM).

Trimmed from V: 5 bases; trimmed from J: 3 bases; junction bases lacking a gene match: 5. The CDR1 and CDR2 encoded by the germline V gene are MNHEY and SVGAGI. CDR3 length: 15 amino acids, cysteine to phenylalanine. The sequence is cut down to CDR3 DNA, 45 bases in frame from base 1. After being thawed and rested overnight, PBMC were stained with GMM-loaded CD1B tetramer, a Live/Dead dye and anti-CD3, and were then sorted on a FACS Aria II. CD1B tetramers were loaded with C32 glucose monomycolate purified from Rhodococcus equi. Before cryopreservation, the PBMC used for tetramer sorting had been depleted of CD14-expressing monocytes for a separate study. From each donor, some 110,000 tetramer-negative cells were sorted and analyzed together with the tetramer-positive cells. GMM-loaded CD1B tetramers were used to sort antigen-specific T cells from a few healthy South African adults. Because TCR-alpha and TCR-beta chains were sequenced unpaired, no information on chain pairing was available. TCR libraries were generated with the immunoSEQ multiplex PCR assay, using TCR-beta and/or TCR-alpha/delta assays for each sample. The amplified TCR libraries were sequenced on the Illumina high-throughput platform. The study's own analysis went as follows. Clustering and dimensionality reduction relied on pairwise TCRdist distances among GMM-specific receptors from T cells that were either sorted ex vivo or expanded in vitro. Sequence motifs defined by gene usage and CDR3 content were tested for enrichment in tetramer-positive versus tetramer-negative populations. Entries here come from immuneACCESS through TCRdb and include only in-frame sequences with V and J called. Some clones fail to appear in such tables; in the studies checked, an unresolved V gene covers under half of the shortfall, and the cause of the remainder is unknown. For V, J and clone size, that table is used; D and trimming come from the DNA. Present in this sample are 85,000 to 100,000 clones, roughly 91% of which were seen just once. The ten largest make up 1.5% to 2% of the sample.

This clone was seen only once. Per-base qualities were not stored, and no clone one base away is much larger. Paper-wide results and their limitations: The stringent sort gate may have missed T cells binding the CD1B-GMM tetramer with low affinity.

The sequence is built from TRBV6-5 and TRBJ2-2, with 8 central nucleotides matching TRBD1. Sequenced: CD1b-GMM tetramer-negative cells sorted from PBMCs. The sample's cell subset or site label, in plain terms: T cells not binding CD1B-GMM tetramer, sorted from same donor. The sequence was obtained from an adult woman with latent tuberculosis. The nucleotides are TGTGCCAGCAGTAGGGTGACAGGGGACACCGGGGAGCTGTTTTTT. The resulting protein is CASSRVTGDTGELFF.